This T cell receptor beta chain was identified in a study of blood T cell repertoires in COVID-19. As for the study in general: PBMCs, B-cell-depleted T cells, or T cells provided the cDNA or gDNA that made up the material.

Under the authors' procedure: Amplified reference gene primers provided the basis for estimating nucleated cell counts. Profiled with immunoSEQ multiplex PCR; TCRdb holds only in-frame clones, not every one. The V and J calls and clone size come from that table; D and trimming were worked out from the DNA. The data show 350,000 to 400,000 clones, roughly 90% seen once. Exposed volunteers were people who met a COVID-19 case within 2 weeks before study entry. The ends were cut back, 5 bases at V and 7 bases at J, with 9 bases in the middle. The V gene's germline CDR1 is LNHNV and CDR2 YYDKDF (reference sequence). CDR3 size: 12 residues. This clone occurred once.

Sequenced sample: PBMCs or T cells enriched from blood (not recorded which). The receptor was derived from a woman between 35 and 50 years old who had been exposed to COVID-19. J is TRBJ1-5 and V is TRBV15; weak D call: TRBD1 (5 bases). The CDR3 DNA reads as TGTGCCACCAGCCCAGGGCCCCAGCCCCAGCATTTT. Translation: CATSPGPQPQHF.